This TCR beta chain was retrieved from a study of spatial heterogeneity in lung cancer. Study as a whole: Detected beta-chain sequences consistently exceeded alpha-chain sequences. As counted in raw reads, each unique TCR and UMI combination appeared more than ten times on average. Study findings and constraints: The appearance of ubiquitous expanded tumor TCRs in blood was greater at resection than follow-up.

Described time point: sample taken at primary tumor resection. Tumor, nontumor lung or frozen PBMC supplied whole RNA that was sequenced unsorted. TCRdb independently ran MiXCR on the 5' RACE reads; one entry per CDR3 protein. In the table there are about 41,000 distinct CDR3 sequences, roughly 10% of which are singletons. Of note for this clonotype: What it recognizes is unknown.

The V and J ends lost 1 base and 6 bases, in that order; junction bases with no gene match: 5. This CDR3 is built from 14 residues. CDR1 is SGHDT and CDR2 is YYEEEE in the germline V gene. This rearrangement joins TRBV5-6 to TRBJ2-3; 7 bases match TRBD1. The sample in question was PBMCs, obtained at surgery. The origin of this receptor is a female donor with early-stage non-small cell lung cancer. The CDR3 DNA reads TGTGCCAGCAGCTTGCCCGGGACAGCCGATACGCAGTATTTT. This encodes CASSLPGTADTQYF.